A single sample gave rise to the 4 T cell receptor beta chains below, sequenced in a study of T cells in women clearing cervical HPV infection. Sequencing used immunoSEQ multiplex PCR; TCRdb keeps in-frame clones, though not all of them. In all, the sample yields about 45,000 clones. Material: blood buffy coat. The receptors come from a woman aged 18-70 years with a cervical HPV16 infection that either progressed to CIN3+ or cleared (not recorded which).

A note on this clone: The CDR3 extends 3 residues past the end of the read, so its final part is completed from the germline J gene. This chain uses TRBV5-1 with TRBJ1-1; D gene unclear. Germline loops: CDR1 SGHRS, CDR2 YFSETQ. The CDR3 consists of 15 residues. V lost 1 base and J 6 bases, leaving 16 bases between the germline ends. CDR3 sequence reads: CASSLIRVEGSEAFF. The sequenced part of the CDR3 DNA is TGCGCCAGCAGCTTGATAAGGGTTGAAGGCTCTGAA. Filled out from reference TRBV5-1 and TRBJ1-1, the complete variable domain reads KAGVTQTPRYLIKTRGQQVTLSCSPISGHRSVSWYQQTPGQGLQFLFEYFSETQRNKGNFPGRFSGRQFSNSRSEMNVSTLELGDSALYLCASSLIRVEGSEAFFGQGTRLTVV.

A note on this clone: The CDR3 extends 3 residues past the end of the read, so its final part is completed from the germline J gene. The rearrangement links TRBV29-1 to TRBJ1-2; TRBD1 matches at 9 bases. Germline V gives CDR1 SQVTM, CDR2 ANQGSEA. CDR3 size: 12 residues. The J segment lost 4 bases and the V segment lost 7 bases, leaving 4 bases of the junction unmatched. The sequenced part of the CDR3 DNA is TGCAGCGAGAGGACAGGGGTCTATGGC. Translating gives CSERTGVYG. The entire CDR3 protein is CSERTGVYGYTF.

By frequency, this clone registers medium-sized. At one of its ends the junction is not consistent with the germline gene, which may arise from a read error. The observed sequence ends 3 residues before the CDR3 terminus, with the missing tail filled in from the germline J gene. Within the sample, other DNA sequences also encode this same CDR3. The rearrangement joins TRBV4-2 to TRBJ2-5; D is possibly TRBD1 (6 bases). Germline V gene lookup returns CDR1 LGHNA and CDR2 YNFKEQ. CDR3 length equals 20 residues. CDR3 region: CASSQLYMRGRRGYQETQYF. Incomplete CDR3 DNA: TGTGCCAGTAGCCAACTATACATGCGTGGGCGTAGGGGGTACCAAGAGACC.

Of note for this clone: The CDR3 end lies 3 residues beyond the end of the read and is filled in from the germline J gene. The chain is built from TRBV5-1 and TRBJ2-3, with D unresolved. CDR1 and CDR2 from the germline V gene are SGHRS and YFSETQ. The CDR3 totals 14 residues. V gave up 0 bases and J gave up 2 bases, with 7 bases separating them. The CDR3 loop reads CASSLAYSTDTQYF. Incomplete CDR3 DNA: TGCGCCAGCAGCTTGGCCTACTCCACAGATACG.